The source of this TCR beta chain is a study of T cell clonality in common variable immunodeficiency. Study-level findings and limits: TCRbeta clonality was increased in CVID versus healthy controls. Links between repertoire features and CVID complications were heterogeneity-limited. Common variable immunodeficiency TCR beta sequences reportedly had fewer deletions and N-nucleotide insertions. The cause of increased CVID clonality remains unclear without subpopulation sequencing.

This clone was observed many times. Its antigen is not identified. The CDR3 extends 3 residues past the end of the read, so its final part is completed from the germline J gene. Per germline, CDR1 SGHRS and CDR2 YFSETQ. The ends lost 2 bases at V and 4 bases at J; junction bases unmatched: 7. The CDR3 consists of 15 residues. TCRdb's table, derived via immunoSEQ multiplex PCR, lists solely in-frame clones and lacks some. The sample yields about 39,000 clones, without any singletons. The specimen was peripheral blood mononuclear cells. V is TRBV5-1 and J is TRBJ1-2; TRBD1 aligns across 8 bases. The origin of this receptor is a person between 18 and 75 years old in good health. The CDR3: CASSLDRTGTYGYTF. CDR3 DNA (partial): TGCGCCAGCAGCTTAGACAGGACAGGGACCTATGGC.